The 9 T cell receptor beta chains below all came from one sample that was sequenced in a study of post-analysis software for immune sequencing data. Overall study results and limits: There were roughly five TRBV segments more frequent in patients than controls, and TRBV5-6, TRBV5-1 and TRBV20-1 were among them.

Which antigens these TCRs recognize remains unknown. Each TCR beta cDNA library carried unique molecular identifiers. TCRdb passed the PCR reads through MiXCR, listing each CDR3 protein once. The data show about 770,000 distinct CDR3 sequences, with 46% seen just once and roughly 4.9% held by the top ten. Sequencing was performed on blood. These receptors all stem from a girl between 10 and 17 years old with multiple sclerosis.

The J gene is TRBJ2-3, the V gene TRBV4-3; D gene uncertain. Germline-derived CDR1 and CDR2 are LGHNA and YSLEER. CDR3 length: 13 residues. V shed 1 base and J shed 9 bases, with 11 bases lying between them. CDR3 amino acids: CASSQGSSDTQYF. The CDR3 DNA is TGCGCCAGCAGCCAAGGTTCAAGTGACACGCAGTATTTT.

This clonotype was recorded a few times. This chain joins TRBV10-3 and TRBJ2-4; D perhaps matches TRBD2 (6 bases). The ends were cut back, 0 bases at V and 13 bases at J, with 19 bases in the middle. The CDR3 sequence is 15 residues long. Germline values: CDR1 ENHRY, CDR2 SYGVKD. CDR3 sequence reads: CAISESATALGGQYF. The CDR3 nucleotides read TGTGCCATCAGTGAGTCGGCAACAGCCCTAGGAGGGCAGTACTTC.

V usage is TRBV6-2 or TRBV6-3 and J usage is TRBJ1-1, with 7 bases lining up with TRBD1. J was trimmed by 6 bases and V by 7 bases; bases with no gene match: 8. The CDR3 extends over 13 amino acids. Germline CDR1 MNHEY, CDR2 SVGEGT. The CDR3, as DNA: TGTGCCAGCACCCAGGGGGATGTTGCTGAAGCTTTCTTT. This sequence encodes CASTQGDVAEAFF.

In the case of this clonotype: A much larger clone is a single base away; this may be a read error. The chain has TRBV27 and TRBJ2-7; TRBD2 aligns across 9 bases. Germline V gives CDR1 MNHEY, CDR2 SMNVEV (reference sequence). This CDR3 contains 13 residues. As DNA, the CDR3 is TGTACCAGCAGTCTAGCGGGAACCTACGAGCAGTACTTC. The encoded protein is CTSSLAGTYEQYF.

The chain links TRBV25-1 to TRBJ1-2; D remains unclear. Germline loops: CDR1 MGHDK, CDR2 SYGVNS. With 3 bases removed from V and 5 bases from J, the gap between germline ends came to 7 bases. This CDR3 region has 12 residues. The CDR3 here is CASSDLSYGYTF. In DNA form, the CDR3 reads TGTGCCAGCAGTGACTTATCTTATGGCTACACCTTC.

The chain employs TRBV6-6 and TRBJ1-1, with 7 bases that match TRBD1. V lost 4 bases, J lost 7 bases, and 6 bases stayed unmatched. The CDR3 covers 13 residues. CDR1 MNHNY and CDR2 SVGAGI come from the germline V gene (reference sequence). CDR3 in amino acids: CASSSHRGYEAFF. In DNA, the CDR3 is TGTGCCAGCAGTTCGCACAGGGGATATGAAGCTTTCTTT.

The chain recombines TRBV15 with TRBJ2-7, with 7 bases identical to TRBD1. The CDR3 has 19 amino acids. The germline V gene encodes CDR1 LNHNV and CDR2 YYDKDF (reference sequence). Trimming cost V 5 bases and J 3 bases; bases outside gene matches: 22. CDR3 bases: TGTGCCACCAGCCCTGATTATTTCTTGGGACAGCTCTCCAACTACGAGCAGTACTTC. Translation gives CATSPDYFLGQLSNYEQYF.

V and J are TRBV12-3 or TRBV12-4 and TRBJ2-3; TRBD2 agrees at 7 bases. The CDR3 spans 14 residues. V lost 6 bases, J lost 2 bases, and 5 bases stayed unmatched. CDR3: CASRSGALTDTQYF. The CDR3 DNA reads as TGTGCCAGCAGGAGCGGGGCCCTCACAGATACGCAGTATTTT.

Comment on this clonotype: A read error may produce the germline difference seen at one junction end. The chain links TRBV20-1 to TRBJ2-3, with D perhaps TRBD2 (5 bases). CDR1 DFQATT and CDR2 SNEGSKA come from the germline V gene (reference sequence). CDR3 length equals 12 residues. CDR3 region: CSTRVFADTQYF. The CDR3 DNA reads as TGCAGTACTAGAGTGTTTGCAGATACGCAGTATTTT.